This passage covers 32 T cell receptor beta chains from one sample sequenced in a study of blood T cell repertoires in COVID-19. Method: immunoSEQ multiplex PCR; TCRdb's copy keeps in-frame clones and lacks some. Of 200,000 or so clones listed, 87% are singletons. The sequencing sample was made of PBMCs or T cells enriched from blood (not recorded which). The receptor set was obtained from a man aged 25-45 years who had recovered from COVID-19.

The chain employs TRBV19 and TRBJ2-7; TRBD1 matches at 10 bases. V dropped 6 bases and J dropped 1; count of bases not matched to a gene: 3. CDR3 length equals 14 residues. The germline CDR1 and CDR2 sequences are LNHDA and SQIVND (reference sequence). In nucleotides, the CDR3 is TGTGCCAGTAGCCGGGACAGGGGTTCCTACGAGCAGTACTTC. Translated, it gives CASSRDRGSYEQYF.

The CDR3 sequence is CASSLGLAGLTGELFF. Written as DNA, the CDR3 is TGTGCCAGCAGCTTGGGACTAGCGGGGCTCACCGGGGAGCTGTTTTTT. The chain joins TRBV5-6 to TRBJ2-2; 11 bases fit TRBD2. Germline-derived CDR1 and CDR2 are SGHDT and YYEEEE. This CDR3 contains 16 residues. J gave up 4 bases and V 0 bases, and 2 bases lay outside the gene matches.

This clone was observed a single time. The chain joins TRBV19 to TRBJ1-5; 7 positions match TRBD1. Germline V lookup: CDR1 LNHDA, CDR2 SQIVND (reference sequence). There are 17 residues in the CDR3. The ends lost 4 bases at V and 3 bases at J; junction bases unmatched: 12. The CDR3 DNA is TGTGCCAGTAGTAGTAACAGGGGCGTCGCCCCCAATCAGCCCCAGCATTTT. Encoded protein: CASSSNRGVAPNQPQHF.

This clone was counted once. The rearrangement joins TRBV7-8 to TRBJ1-1; D is uncertain. This CDR3 spans 20 amino acids. Looked up from germline, CDR1 is SGHVS and CDR2 is FQNEAQ. The V and J ends lost 5 bases and 0 bases respectively, with 28 bases between them. The CDR3 protein is CASSLWAFQDPMGLNTEAFF. The CDR3 coding sequence is TGTGCCAGCAGCCTCTGGGCGTTCCAAGATCCGATGGGTCTGAACACTGAAGCTTTCTTT.

The chain has TRBV18 and TRBJ2-6, with 10 bases matching TRBD1. Unmatched junction bases numbered 3, after V lost 0 bases and J lost 4 bases. The CDR3 is 17 amino acids. Germline assignment: CDR1 KGHSH and CDR2 LQKENI. CDR3 residues: CASSPPGQGSGANVLTF. As DNA, the CDR3 is TGTGCCAGCTCACCACCGGGACAGGGGAGCGGGGCCAACGTCCTGACTTTC.

This rearrangement joins TRBV18 to TRBJ1-4; tentatively, D is TRBD1 (5 bases). From germline, CDR1 is KGHSH and CDR2 LQKENI. Trimming stripped 3 bases from V and 8 bases from J, with 13 bases between. This CDR3 has 14 amino acids. The DNA for the CDR3 is TGTGCCAGCTCACCCGCAGGGAGGGGAGAAAAACTGTTTTTT. Translating gives CASSPAGRGEKLFF.

The chain links TRBV18 to TRBJ2-7; D may be TRBD2 (7 bases). Germline lookup yields CDR1 KGHSH and CDR2 LQKENI. V was shortened by 6 bases and J by 2 bases, with 23 bases between the two germline ends. There are 17 residues in the CDR3. CDR3 coding DNA: TGTGCCAGCTCGTCTAGGTCTCCGGGGGGCTGGGCCTACGAGCAGTACTTC. This encodes CASSSRSPGGWAYEQYF.

CDR3 DNA: TGTGCCAGCTCACCAAACAACATCAATCAGCCCCAGCATTTT. Its protein product is CASSPNNINQPQHF. V usage is TRBV18 and J usage is TRBJ1-5; D ambiguous. V lost 2 bases and J 3 bases, leaving 8 bases between the germline ends. In germline, CDR1 is KGHSH, CDR2 LQKENI. The CDR3 has 14 residues.

The V and J genes are TRBV12-3 or TRBV12-4 and TRBJ1-4, with unresolved D. Deletions cut 5 bases from V and 8 bases from J, with 9 bases between. There are 12 residues in the CDR3. CDR3 nucleotide sequence: TGTGCCAGCAGTGCCAACAGAGAAAAACTGTTTTTT. Protein sequence: CASSANREKLFF.

V usage is TRBV6-5 and J usage is TRBJ2-7; TRBD2 matches at 9 bases. This CDR3 has 11 residues. The V gene end was trimmed by 8 bases and the J gene end by 7 bases; junction bases not matched to a gene: 3. Looked up from germline, CDR1 is MNHEY and CDR2 is SVGAGI. The CDR3 sequence: CASRSGREQYF. The CDR3, as DNA: TGTGCCAGCCGAAGCGGGAGGGAGCAGTACTTC.

The chain uses TRBV9 and TRBJ2-1; D ambiguous. CDR1 SGDLS and CDR2 YYNGEE come from the germline V gene. The CDR3 sequence is 11 residues long. Trimming stripped 2 bases from V and 9 bases from J, with 6 bases between. The CDR3 reads CASSVTGEQFF. The CDR3 DNA sequence: TGTGCCAGCAGCGTCACGGGTGAGCAGTTCTTC.

V gene TRBV27 combines with J gene TRBJ2-3; no firm D call. Germline V CDR1 and CDR2: MNHEY, SMNVEV (reference sequence). Trimming took 2 bases from V and 6 from J, leaving 9 bases between them. The CDR3 is made up of 13 amino acids. CDR3: CASSLKSSDTQYF. As DNA, the CDR3 is TGTGCCAGCAGTTTAAAATCGTCCGATACGCAGTATTTT.

The gene calls are TRBV6-5 and TRBJ2-7; tentative D call: TRBD2 (5 bases). The germline V and J ends were trimmed by 2 bases and 2 bases, with 7 bases remaining between them. The CDR3 is made up of 13 amino acids. From germline, CDR1 is MNHEY and CDR2 SVGAGI. CDR3 sequence reads: CASSYAGPYEQYF. In nucleotides, the CDR3 is TGTGCCAGCAGTTACGCGGGTCCCTACGAGCAGTACTTC.

The J gene is TRBJ1-6, the V gene TRBV19; the match to TRBD1 covers 7 bases. The germline V gene has CDR1 LNHDA and CDR2 SQIVND (reference sequence). V shed 3 bases and J 10 bases; nucleotides not matched to a gene: 9. The CDR3 is 15 amino acids. The CDR3 is CASSISQGLGSPLHF. CDR3 in DNA: TGTGCCAGTAGTATTTCACAGGGGCTCGGATCACCCCTCCACTTT. Supplemented by reference TRBV19 and TRBJ1-6, the full variable domain reads DGGITQSPKYLFRKEGQNVTLSCEQNLNHDAMYWYRQDPGQGLRLIYYSQIVNDFQKGDIAEGYSVSREKKESFPLTVTSAQKNPTAFYLCASSISQGLGSPLHFGNGTRLTVT.

J is TRBJ2-3 and V is TRBV5-1, with TRBD1 matching over 11 bases. This CDR3 has 14 residues. Germline CDR1 SGHRS, CDR2 YFSETQ. J lost 4 bases, V lost 4 bases, and 2 bases had no gene match. The CDR3 bases are TGCGCCAGCAGCCAGGGACAGGGGGCAGATACGCAGTATTTT. Residues: CASSQGQGADTQYF.

The CDR3 DNA reads TGCGCCAGCAGCTTGATCGGACAGGGGGCTGGTTTGAACACCGGGGAGCTGTTTTTT. Residues: CASSLIGQGAGLNTGELFF. V gene TRBV5-1 combines with J gene TRBJ2-2; TRBD1 matches 11 bases. This CDR3 comprises 19 residues. Germline lookup yields CDR1 SGHRS and CDR2 YFSETQ. The V segment lost 1 base and the J segment 1 base; nucleotides outside the gene matches: 9. Filled out from reference TRBV5-1 and TRBJ2-2, the complete variable domain reads KAGVTQTPRYLIKTRGQQVTLSCSPISGHRSVSWYQQTPGQGLQFLFEYFSETQRNKGNFPGRFSGRQFSNSRSEMNVSTLELGDSALYLCASSLIGQGAGLNTGELFFGEGSRLTVL.

The V call is TRBV28, the J call TRBJ2-6, with a tentative D call TRBD1 (5 bases). Germline V lookup: CDR1 MDHEN, CDR2 SYDVKM. V gave up 2 bases and J gave up 5 bases, with 19 bases separating them. CDR3 length: 18 amino acids. CDR3 DNA: TGTGCCAGCAGTTTAGTGGCAGGGCGGCTTCCTAGGGCCAACGTCCTGACTTTC. Protein sequence: CASSLVAGRLPRANVLTF.

The V call is TRBV5-1, the J call TRBJ2-3; tentative D call: TRBD2 (6 bases). The CDR3 spans 15 residues. Germline V gene lookup returns CDR1 SGHRS and CDR2 YFSETQ. V lost 8 bases and J lost 1, with 17 bases in between. Written as DNA, the CDR3 is TGCGCCAGGATGCGATGGCGGGAACGCACAGATACGCAGTATTTT. Translation: CARMRWRERTDTQYF.

The V gene is TRBV28, the J gene TRBJ2-7; TRBD1 is a possible D gene (5 bases). Germline V CDR1 and CDR2: MDHEN, SYDVKM. There are 15 residues in the CDR3. V was cut by 7 bases and J by 3 bases, with 19 bases left in between. CDR3 sequence: CASTQWGGAYYEQYF. CDR3 coding DNA: TGTGCCAGCACCCAGTGGGGTGGGGCCTACTACGAGCAGTACTTC.

This chain joins TRBV11-1 and TRBJ1-1, with D perhaps matching TRBD1 (5 bases). V shed 11 bases and J shed 6 bases, with 13 bases lying between them. The CDR3 runs 11 residues. CDR1 is SGHAT, CDR2 FQDESV, per germline (reference sequence). DNA of the CDR3: TGTGCCGCTGGGTGGGGCGCTGAAGCTTTCTTT. This encodes CAAGWGAEAFF.

This chain links TRBV19 with TRBJ1-2; D call uncertain. Germline values: CDR1 LNHDA, CDR2 SQIVND (reference sequence). There are 17 residues in the CDR3. The ends were cut back, 0 bases at V and 6 bases at J, with 20 bases in the middle. The CDR3 DNA follows: TGTGCCAGTAGTATAGACCAACTTCCGGTCTCGCCAAATGGCTACACCTTC. The encoded protein is CASSIDQLPVSPNGYTF.

This sequence joins TRBV4-2 and TRBJ2-1; weak D call: TRBD1 (5 bases). CDR3 length: 12 residues. V was pared by 1 base and J by 13 bases, with 11 bases between. Germline-derived CDR1 and CDR2 are LGHNA and YNFKEQ. The CDR3 sequence: CASSQVQGVQFF. Here the CDR3 DNA reads TGTGCCAGCAGCCAAGTACAAGGGGTCCAGTTCTTC.

DNA of the CDR3: TGTGCCTGGAGTAGCCGGGAGAATCAGCCCCAGCATTTT. It yields the protein CAWSSRENQPQHF. This rearrangement joins TRBV30 to TRBJ1-5; D remains unclear. With 2 bases removed from V and 4 bases from J, the gap between germline ends came to 9 bases. The CDR3 loop spans 13 amino acids. Germline CDR1 reads GTSNPN; CDR2 reads SVGIG (reference sequence).

This sequence joins TRBV2 and TRBJ1-2; D gene unclear. CDR3 size: 14 residues. Per the germline V gene, CDR1 is SNHLY and CDR2 is FYNNEI. Trimming cost V 2 bases and J 3 bases, with 10 bases left between them. CDR3 protein: CASSESGSHYGYTF. DNA of the CDR3: TGTGCCAGCAGTGAATCGGGATCTCACTATGGCTACACCTTC. The variable domain in full, with the rest retrieved from reference TRBV2 and TRBJ1-2, is EPEVTQTPSHQVTQMGQEVILRCVPISNHLYFYWYRQILGQKVEFLVSFYNNEISEKSEIFDDQFSVERPDGSNFTLKIRSTKLEDSAMYFCASSESGSHYGYTFGSGTRLTVV.

The chain couples TRBV3-1 (or the pseudogene TRBV3-2) to TRBJ1-5; TRBD1 might be the D (5 bases). CDR1 and CDR2 (germline): LGHDT, YNNKEL (reference sequence). Trimming pared 1 base from V and 3 bases from J, leaving 13 bases between. This CDR3 comprises 16 residues. CDR3 amino acids: CASSQGRGFLNQPQHF. Written as DNA, the CDR3 is TGTGCCAGCAGCCAAGGGAGGGGATTCCTCAATCAGCCCCAGCATTTT.

The chain has TRBV9 and TRBJ1-2; maybe TRBD1 (5 bases). With 6 bases removed from V and 0 bases from J, the gap between germline ends came to 15 bases. The CDR3 runs to 15 residues. Germline V gene data show CDR1 as SGDLS and CDR2 as YYNGEE. CDR3 residues: CASTSGTESNYGYTF. CDR3 nucleotides: TGTGCCAGCACGAGCGGGACGGAATCTAACTATGGCTACACCTTC.

The rearrangement links TRBV24-1 to TRBJ2-1; 16 nucleotides agree with TRBD2. In germline, CDR1 is KGHDR, CDR2 SFDVKD. The ends lost 4 bases at V and 1 base at J; junction bases unmatched: 6. The CDR3 is 19 residues long. The CDR3 sequence is CATSETPGLAGGSYNEQFF. CDR3 bases: TGTGCCACCAGTGAGACCCCGGGACTAGCGGGAGGGTCCTACAATGAGCAGTTCTTC.

The J gene is TRBJ2-2, the V gene TRBV7-2; unclear D gene. Trimming cost V 1 base and J 4 bases, with 7 bases left between them. Germline-derived CDR1 and CDR2 are SGHTA and FQGNSA. CDR3 length: 14 residues. CDR3 nucleotide sequence: TGTGCCAGCAGCTTAGTTGGCACCACCGGGGAGCTGTTTTTT. It is translated as CASSLVGTTGELFF.

The rearrangement links TRBV10-2 to TRBJ1-2; a weak D match, TRBD1 (5 bases). Germline CDR1 reads WSHSY; CDR2 reads SAAADI. The CDR3 totals 15 residues. V gave up 0 bases and J gave up 4 bases, with 12 bases separating them. DNA of the CDR3: TGCGCCAGCAGTGAGTCGTGGCAGGGTCGCTATGGCTACACCTTC. Encoded protein: CASSESWQGRYGYTF.

This rearrangement joins TRBV5-3 to TRBJ2-7, with 9 nucleotides matching TRBD1. TRBV5-3 is filed as an ORF, its function uncertain. V lost 3 bases and J lost 7; bases outside the gene matches: 8. The CDR3 spans 14 residues. CDR3 sequence: CARSSQGARREQYF. CDR3 sequence (DNA): TGTGCCAGAAGCTCACAGGGGGCTAGAAGAGAGCAGTACTTC.

The J gene is TRBJ2-2, the V gene TRBV11-3; 7 nucleotides align to TRBD1. After removal of 4 bases from V and 0 bases from J, the junction contained 5 bases not matched to a gene. There are 16 residues in the CDR3. Germline V lookup: CDR1 SGHNT, CDR2 YENEEA. CDR3 coding DNA: TGTGCCAGCAGCTCCGACAGGGTGGCGAACACCGGGGAGCTGTTTTTT. As protein: CASSSDRVANTGELFF.

V usage is TRBV2 and J usage is TRBJ2-7, with D perhaps TRBD2 (5 bases). The V gene lost 5 bases and the J gene lost 0 bases, with 11 bases spanning the gap. The germline V gene encodes CDR1 SNHLY and CDR2 FYNNEI. This CDR3 is built from 14 residues. Here the CDR3 DNA reads TGTGCCAGCAGTCATCCGGGGATCTCCTACGAGCAGTACTTC. This translates into CASSHPGISYEQYF.